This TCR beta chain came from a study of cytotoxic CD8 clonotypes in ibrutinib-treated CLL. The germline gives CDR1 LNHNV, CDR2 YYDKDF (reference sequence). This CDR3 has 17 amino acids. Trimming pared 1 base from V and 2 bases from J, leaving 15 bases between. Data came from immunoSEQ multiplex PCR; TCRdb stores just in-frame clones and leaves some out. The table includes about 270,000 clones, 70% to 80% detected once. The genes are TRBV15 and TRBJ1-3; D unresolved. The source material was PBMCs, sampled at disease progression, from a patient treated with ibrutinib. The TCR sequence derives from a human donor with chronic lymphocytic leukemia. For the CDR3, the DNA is TGTGCCACCAGCAGAGCAGCTGGGGTTTTCGCTGGAAACACCATATATTTT. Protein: CATSRAAGVFAGNTIYF.